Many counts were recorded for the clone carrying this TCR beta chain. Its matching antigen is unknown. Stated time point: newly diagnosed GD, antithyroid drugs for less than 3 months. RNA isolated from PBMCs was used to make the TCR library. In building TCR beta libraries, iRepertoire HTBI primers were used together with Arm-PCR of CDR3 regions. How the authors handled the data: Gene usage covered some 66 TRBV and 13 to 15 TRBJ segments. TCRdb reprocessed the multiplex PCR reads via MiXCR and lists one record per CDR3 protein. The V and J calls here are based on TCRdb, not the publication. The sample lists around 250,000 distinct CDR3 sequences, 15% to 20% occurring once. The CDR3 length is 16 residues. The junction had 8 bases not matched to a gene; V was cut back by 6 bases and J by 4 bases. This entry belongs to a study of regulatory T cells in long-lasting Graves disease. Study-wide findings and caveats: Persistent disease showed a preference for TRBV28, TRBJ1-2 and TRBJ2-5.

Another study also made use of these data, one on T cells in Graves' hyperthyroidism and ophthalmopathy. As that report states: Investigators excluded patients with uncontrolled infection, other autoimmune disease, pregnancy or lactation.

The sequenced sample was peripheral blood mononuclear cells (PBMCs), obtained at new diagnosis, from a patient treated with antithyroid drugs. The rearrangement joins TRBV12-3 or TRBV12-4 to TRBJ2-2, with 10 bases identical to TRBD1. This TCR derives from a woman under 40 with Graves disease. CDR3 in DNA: TGTGCCAGCAGGCGCCGGACAGGGGGTAGCACCGGGGAGCTGTTTTTT. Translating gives CASRRRTGGSTGELFF.